What follows are 11 T cell receptor beta chains derived from one specimen sequenced in a study of immune characterization of retroperitoneal liposarcoma. Via MiXCR, TCRdb re-called the PCR reads, giving one row per CDR3 protein. In the table there are some 9,300 distinct CDR3 sequences, around a third of which are singletons. The sample was tumor tissue. All receptors derive from a female donor with retroperitoneal liposarcoma.

Remarks on this clonotype: Germline is not matched at one junction end, which may reflect a read error. The V gene is TRBV7-2, the J gene TRBJ2-6; the D gene could be TRBD1 or TRBD2 (5 bases each). The germline V gene has CDR1 SGHTA and CDR2 FQGNSA. This CDR3 contains 15 residues. The CDR3 reads CASSLRGPGANDLTF. DNA of the CDR3: TGTGCCAGCAGCTTACGGGGCCCTGGGGCCAACGACCTGACTTTC.

CDR3 loop: CATAGAGKGDTEAFF. The CDR3 DNA follows: TGTGCCACCGCCGGGGCCGGCAAGGGGGACACTGAAGCTTTCTTT. V gene TRBV6-8 combines with J gene TRBJ1-1, with D perhaps matching TRBD1 (6 bases). Germline lookup yields CDR1 MNHGY and CDR2 SAAAGT. Trimming left V 10 bases short and J 3 bases short, with 21 bases between. The CDR3 runs to 15 residues.

As regards this clonotype: One end of the junction is discordant with germline, which a read error may explain. The chain recombines TRBV7-2 with TRBJ2-1, with TRBD2 identical over 13 bases. The CDR3 has 16 amino acids. Germline V gene lookup returns CDR1 SGHTA and CDR2 FQGNSA. This chain's CDR3 is CAISSPGLAGYNEQFF. The DNA for the CDR3 is TGTGCCATCAGCTCTCCGGGACTAGCGGGGTACAATGAGCAGTTCTTC.

The chain uses TRBV6-1 and TRBJ2-5; TRBD2 aligns across 12 bases. The CDR3 has 17 residues. CDR1 and CDR2 (germline): MNHNS, SASEGT. V was clipped by 2 bases and J by 5 bases; unmatched bases: 9. CDR3 nucleotides: TGTGCCAGCAGTGAACCCGGACTAGCGGGAAACAGGGAGACCCAGTACTTC. As protein: CASSEPGLAGNRETQYF.

This clonotype has ten or more counts. The gene calls are TRBV10-1 and TRBJ2-3; D is perhaps TRBD1 or TRBD2 (5 bases each). CDR1 is WNHNN, CDR2 SYGVQD, per germline (reference sequence). V lost 0 bases, J lost 5 bases, and 9 bases lay in between. This CDR3 contains 14 residues. The CDR3 is CASSESFGGDTQYF. For the CDR3, the DNA is TGCGCCAGCAGTGAGTCGTTTGGGGGAGATACGCAGTATTTT.

This clonotype has more than one count but fewer than ten. The chain joins TRBV6-1 to TRBJ2-7, with TRBD2 identical over 9 bases. This CDR3 is 14 amino acids long. V shed 5 bases, J shed 3 bases, and the junction held 5 bases outside the gene matches. Per germline, CDR1 MNHNS and CDR2 SASEGT. Here the CDR3 reads CASSLRGGGYEQYF. The CDR3 DNA sequence: TGTGCCAGCAGTCTGCGCGGGGGGGGCTACGAGCAGTACTTC.

The V and J genes are TRBV10-2 and TRBJ2-5; D might be TRBD1 (6 bases). The CDR3 extends over 14 amino acids. Per germline, CDR1 WSHSY and CDR2 SAAADI. Trimming shortened V by 5 bases and J by 5 bases, and 15 bases separated the two germline ends. This CDR3 reads CASSSPVGAETQYF. The CDR3 coding sequence is TGCGCCAGCAGTTCCCCGGTGGGGGCCGAGACCCAGTACTTC.

To note about this clonotype: One end of the junction varies from germline; a read error may be responsible. The gene calls are TRBV5-3 and TRBJ2-5; 9 positions agree with TRBD2. TRBV5-3 is given ORF status, its function remaining uncertain. The CDR3 extends over 16 amino acids. This CDR3 reads CASSLGSGLAQETQYF. In DNA, the CDR3 is TGTGCCAGCAGCTTGGGGTCGGGACTAGCTCAAGAGACCCAGTACTTC.

The rearrangement uses TRBV12-3 or TRBV12-4 and TRBJ1-1; 9 bases are shared with TRBD1. The CDR3 runs to 15 residues. J gave up 4 bases and V 1 base, and 4 bases lay outside the gene matches. The DNA for the CDR3 is TGTGCCAGCAGTTTAGGGACAGGGGCGGCCACTGAAGCTTTCTTT. The encoded protein is CASSLGTGAATEAFF.

A few counts support this clonotype. The chain carries TRBV7-2 and TRBJ2-3; D unclear. Germline CDR1 reads SGHTA; CDR2 reads FQGNSA. Trimming took off 6 bases at V and 0 bases at J, with 4 bases between the two ends. This CDR3 region has 12 residues. CDR3 region: CASRTSTDTQYF. CDR3 coding DNA: TGTGCCAGCAGAACTAGCACAGATACGCAGTATTTT.

The chain carries TRBV10-2 and TRBJ2-7; D is unclear. The length of the CDR3 is 14 residues. V lost 0 bases, J lost 6 bases, and 12 bases lay in between. Germline loops: CDR1 WSHSY, CDR2 SAAADI. The CDR3 DNA reads TGCGCCAGCAGTGAGTCGGTCCTGGGTGGCGAGCAGTACTTC. It translates to CASSESVLGGEQYF.